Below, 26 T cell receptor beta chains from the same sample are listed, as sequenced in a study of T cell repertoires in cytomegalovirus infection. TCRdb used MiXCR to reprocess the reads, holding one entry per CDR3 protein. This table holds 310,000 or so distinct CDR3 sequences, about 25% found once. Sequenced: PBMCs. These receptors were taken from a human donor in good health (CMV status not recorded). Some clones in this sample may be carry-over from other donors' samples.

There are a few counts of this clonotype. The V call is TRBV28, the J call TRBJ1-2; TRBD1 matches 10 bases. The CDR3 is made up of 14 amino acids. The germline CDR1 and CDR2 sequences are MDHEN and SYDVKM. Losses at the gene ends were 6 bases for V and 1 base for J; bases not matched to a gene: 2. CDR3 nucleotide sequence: TGTGCCAGCAGCGACAGGGGGCATAACTATGGCTACACCTTC. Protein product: CASSDRGHNYGYTF.

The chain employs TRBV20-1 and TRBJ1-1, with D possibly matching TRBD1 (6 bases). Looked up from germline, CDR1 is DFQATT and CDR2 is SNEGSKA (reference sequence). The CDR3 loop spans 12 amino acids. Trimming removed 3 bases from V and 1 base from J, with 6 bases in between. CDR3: CSARTGNTEAFF. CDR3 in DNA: TGCAGTGCTAGGACAGGGAACACTGAAGCTTTCTTT.

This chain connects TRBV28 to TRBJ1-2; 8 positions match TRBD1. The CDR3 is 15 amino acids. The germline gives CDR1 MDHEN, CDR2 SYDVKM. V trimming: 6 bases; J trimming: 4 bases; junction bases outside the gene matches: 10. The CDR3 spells CASRETRGTGYGYTF. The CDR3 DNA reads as TGTGCCAGCAGAGAGACCCGAGGGACAGGCTATGGCTACACCTTC.

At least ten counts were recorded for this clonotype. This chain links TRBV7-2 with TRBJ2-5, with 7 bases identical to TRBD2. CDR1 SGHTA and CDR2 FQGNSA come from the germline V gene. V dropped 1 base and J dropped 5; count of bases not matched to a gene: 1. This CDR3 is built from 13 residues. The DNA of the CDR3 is TGTGCCAGCAGCTTAGGCGGGAGTGAGACCCAGTACTTC. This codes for CASSLGGSETQYF.

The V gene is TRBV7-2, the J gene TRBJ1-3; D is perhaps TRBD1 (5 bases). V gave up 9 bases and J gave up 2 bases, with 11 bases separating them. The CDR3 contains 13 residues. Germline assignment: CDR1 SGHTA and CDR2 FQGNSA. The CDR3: CASRGRTGNTIYF. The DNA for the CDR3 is TGTGCCAGTAGGGGTCGGACTGGAAACACCATATATTTT. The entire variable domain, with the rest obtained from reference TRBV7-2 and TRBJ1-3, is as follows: GAGVSQSPSNKVTEKGKDVELRCDPISGHTALYWYRQSLGQGLEFLIYFQGNSAPDKSGLPSDRFSAERTGGSVSTLTIQRTQQEDSAVYLCASRGRTGNTIYFGEGSWLTVV.

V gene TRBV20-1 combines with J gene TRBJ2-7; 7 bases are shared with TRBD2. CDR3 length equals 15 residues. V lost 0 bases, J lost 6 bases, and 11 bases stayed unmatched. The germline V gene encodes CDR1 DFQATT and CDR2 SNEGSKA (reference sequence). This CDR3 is CSARDLAGELLEQYF. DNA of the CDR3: TGCAGTGCTAGAGATCTCGCGGGAGAACTACTCGAGCAGTACTTC.

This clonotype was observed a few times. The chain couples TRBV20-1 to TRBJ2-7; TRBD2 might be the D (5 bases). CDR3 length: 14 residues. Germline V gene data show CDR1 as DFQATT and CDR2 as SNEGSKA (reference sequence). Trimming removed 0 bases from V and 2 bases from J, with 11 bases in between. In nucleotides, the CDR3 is TGCAGTGCTAGAGATCTTCGGGGAGCCTACGAGCAGTACTTC. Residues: CSARDLRGAYEQYF.

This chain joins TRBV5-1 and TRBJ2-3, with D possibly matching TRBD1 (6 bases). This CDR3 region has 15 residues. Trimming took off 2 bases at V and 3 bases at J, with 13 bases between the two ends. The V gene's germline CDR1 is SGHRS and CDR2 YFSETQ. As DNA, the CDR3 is TGCGCCAGCAGCTTCTGGACAGATAGTACAGATACGCAGTATTTT. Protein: CASSFWTDSTDTQYF.

CDR3 loop: CASRSGFPYEQYF. As DNA, the CDR3 is TGTGCCAGCAGGTCGGGGTTCCCCTACGAGCAGTACTTC. This rearrangement joins TRBV7-3 to TRBJ2-7, with D tentatively TRBD2 (5 bases). The CDR3 runs 13 residues. Per the germline V gene, CDR1 is SGHTA and CDR2 is FQGTGA. V lost 6 bases to trimming and J lost 2 bases, with 11 bases between them. Full variable domain (remainder filled in from reference TRBV7-3 and TRBJ2-7): GAGVSQTPSNKVTEKGKYVELRCDPISGHTALYWYRQSLGQGPEFLIYFQGTGAADDSGLPNDRFFAVRPEGSVSTLKIQRTERGDSAVYLCASRSGFPYEQYFGPGTRLTVT.

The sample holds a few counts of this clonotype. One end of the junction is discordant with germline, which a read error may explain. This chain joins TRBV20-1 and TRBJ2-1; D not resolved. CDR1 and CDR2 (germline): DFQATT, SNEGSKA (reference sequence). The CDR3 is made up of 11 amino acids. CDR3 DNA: TGCAGCGCTAGATCAGTTAATGAGCAGTTCTTC. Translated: CSARSVNEQFF.

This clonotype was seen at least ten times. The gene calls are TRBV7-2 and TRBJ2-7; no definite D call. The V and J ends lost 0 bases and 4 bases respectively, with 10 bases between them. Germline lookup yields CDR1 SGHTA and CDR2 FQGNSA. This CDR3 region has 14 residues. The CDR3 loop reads CASSLAGFRYEQYF. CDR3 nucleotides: TGTGCCAGCAGCTTAGCCGGATTCCGGTACGAGCAGTACTTC.

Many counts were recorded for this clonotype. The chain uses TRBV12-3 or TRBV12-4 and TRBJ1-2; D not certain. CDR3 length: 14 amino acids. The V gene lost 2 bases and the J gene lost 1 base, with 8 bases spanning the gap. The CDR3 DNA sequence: TGTGCCAGCAGTTTACAGGCTTTTAACTATGGCTACACCTTC. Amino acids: CASSLQAFNYGYTF.

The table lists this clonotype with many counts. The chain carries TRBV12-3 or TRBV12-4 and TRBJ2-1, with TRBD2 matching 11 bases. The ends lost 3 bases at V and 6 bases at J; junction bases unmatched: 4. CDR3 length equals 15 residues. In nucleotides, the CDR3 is TGTGCCAGCAGTTTCAACCTAGCGGGGGGCAATGAGCAGTTCTTC. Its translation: CASSFNLAGGNEQFF.

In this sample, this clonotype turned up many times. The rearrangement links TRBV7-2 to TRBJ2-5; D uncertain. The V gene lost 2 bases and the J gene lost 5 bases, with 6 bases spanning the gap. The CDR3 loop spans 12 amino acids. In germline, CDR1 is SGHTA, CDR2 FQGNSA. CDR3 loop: CASSLNRETQYF. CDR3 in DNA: TGTGCCAGCAGCTTAAATCGGGAGACCCAGTACTTC.

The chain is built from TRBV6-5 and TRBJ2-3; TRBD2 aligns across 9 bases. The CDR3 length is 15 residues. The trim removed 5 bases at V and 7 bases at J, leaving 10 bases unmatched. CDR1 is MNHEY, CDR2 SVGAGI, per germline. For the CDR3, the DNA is TGTGCCAGCAGTAACTTAGCGGGAGTAAGGAATACGCAGTATTTT. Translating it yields CASSNLAGVRNTQYF.

CDR3 DNA: TGTGCCAGCAGCTACAGGGACGGAAACACCATATATTTT. Translation gives CASSYRDGNTIYF. J is TRBJ1-3 and V is TRBV7-6; tentative D call: TRBD1 (6 bases). The CDR3 is 13 residues long. The V end lost 4 bases, the J end lost 4 bases, and 8 bases lay between the germline ends. Germline V gene lookup returns CDR1 SGHVS and CDR2 FNYEAQ.

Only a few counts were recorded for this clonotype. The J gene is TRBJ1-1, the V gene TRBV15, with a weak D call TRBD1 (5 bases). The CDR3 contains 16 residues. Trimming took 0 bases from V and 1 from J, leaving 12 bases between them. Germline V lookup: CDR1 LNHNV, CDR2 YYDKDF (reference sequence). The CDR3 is CATSRDPGLQNTEAFF. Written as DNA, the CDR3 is TGTGCCACCAGCAGAGATCCGGGACTTCAGAACACTGAAGCTTTCTTT. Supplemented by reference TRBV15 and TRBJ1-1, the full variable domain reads DAMVIQNPRYQVTQFGKPVTLSCSQTLNHNVMYWYQQKSSQAPKLLFHYYDKDFNNEADTPDNFQSRRPNTSFCFLDIRSPGLGDTAMYLCATSRDPGLQNTEAFFGQGTRLTVV.

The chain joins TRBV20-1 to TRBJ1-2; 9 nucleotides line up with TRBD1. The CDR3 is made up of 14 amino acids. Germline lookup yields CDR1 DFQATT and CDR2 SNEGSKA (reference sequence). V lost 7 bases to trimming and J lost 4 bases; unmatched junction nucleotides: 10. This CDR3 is CSGSDRGNPYGYTF. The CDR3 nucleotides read TGCAGTGGGTCGGACAGGGGAAATCCCTATGGCTACACCTTC.

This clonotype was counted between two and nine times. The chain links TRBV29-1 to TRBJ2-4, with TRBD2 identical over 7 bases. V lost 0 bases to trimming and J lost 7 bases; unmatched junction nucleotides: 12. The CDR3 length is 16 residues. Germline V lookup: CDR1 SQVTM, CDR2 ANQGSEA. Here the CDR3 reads CSVEDPIGGTWNIQYF. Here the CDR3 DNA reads TGCAGCGTTGAAGACCCCATCGGGGGGACGTGGAACATTCAGTACTTC.

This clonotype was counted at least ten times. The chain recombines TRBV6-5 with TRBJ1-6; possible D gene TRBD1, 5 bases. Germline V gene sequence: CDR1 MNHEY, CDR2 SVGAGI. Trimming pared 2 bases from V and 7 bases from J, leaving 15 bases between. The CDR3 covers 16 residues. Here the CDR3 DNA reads TGTGCCAGCAGTTACACCTCTGGCAGGGTGAATTCACCCCTCCACTTT. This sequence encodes CASSYTSGRVNSPLHF.

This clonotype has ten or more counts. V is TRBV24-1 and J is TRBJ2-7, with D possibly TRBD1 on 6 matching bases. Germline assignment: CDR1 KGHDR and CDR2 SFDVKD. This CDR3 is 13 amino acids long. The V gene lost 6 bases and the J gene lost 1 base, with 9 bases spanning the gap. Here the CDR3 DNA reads TGTGCCACCAGTCCGGGACAATCCTACGAGCAGTACTTC. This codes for CATSPGQSYEQYF.

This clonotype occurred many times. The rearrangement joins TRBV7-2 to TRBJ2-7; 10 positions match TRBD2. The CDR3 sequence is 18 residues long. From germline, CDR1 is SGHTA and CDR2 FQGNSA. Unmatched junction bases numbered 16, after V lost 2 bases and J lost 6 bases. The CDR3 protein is CASSLLPGLLAGDREQYF. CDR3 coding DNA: TGTGCCAGCAGCTTACTCCCCGGCTTGCTAGCGGGAGATCGCGAGCAGTACTTC.

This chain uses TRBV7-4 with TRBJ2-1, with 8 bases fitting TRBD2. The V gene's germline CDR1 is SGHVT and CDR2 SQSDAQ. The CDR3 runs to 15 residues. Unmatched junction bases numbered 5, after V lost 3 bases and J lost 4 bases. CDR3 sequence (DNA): TGTGCCAGCAGCTTGGACGGGGGGGCATACAATGAGCAGTTCTTC. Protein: CASSLDGGAYNEQFF.

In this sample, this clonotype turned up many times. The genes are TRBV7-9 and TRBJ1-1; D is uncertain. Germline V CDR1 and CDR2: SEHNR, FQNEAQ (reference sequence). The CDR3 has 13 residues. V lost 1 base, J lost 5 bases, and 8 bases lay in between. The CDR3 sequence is CASSLVGLTEAFF. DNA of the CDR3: TGTGCCAGCAGCTTAGTTGGTCTGACTGAAGCTTTCTTT.

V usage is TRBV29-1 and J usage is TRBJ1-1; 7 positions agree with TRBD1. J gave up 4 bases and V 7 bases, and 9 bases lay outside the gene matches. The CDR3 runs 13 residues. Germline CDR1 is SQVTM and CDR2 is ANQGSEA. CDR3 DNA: TGCAGCGAACAGACAGGGAGAGGCACTGAAGCTTTCTTT. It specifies CSEQTGRGTEAFF.

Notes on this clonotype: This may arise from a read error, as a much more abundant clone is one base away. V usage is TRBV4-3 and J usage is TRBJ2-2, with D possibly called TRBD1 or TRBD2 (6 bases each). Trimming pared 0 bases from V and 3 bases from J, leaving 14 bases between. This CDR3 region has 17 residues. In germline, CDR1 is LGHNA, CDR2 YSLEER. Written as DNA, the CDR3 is TGCGCCAGCAGCCAAGATAATAGGGGGGCGGACACCGGGGAGCTGTTTTTT. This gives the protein CASSQDNRGADTGELFF.